The clone carrying this T cell receptor (beta chain) appeared once. The source of the sample is a study of blood T cell repertoires in COVID-19. Study-level background: From T cells, B-cell-depleted T cells, or PBMCs came the material, which was cDNA or gDNA.

V was trimmed by 3 bases and J by 7 bases, leaving 15 bases between them. The CDR3 consists of 15 residues. Germline V gene data show CDR1 as KGHDR and CDR2 as SFDVKD. Clones were read by immunoSEQ multiplex PCR, and TCRdb kept only the in-frame ones, dropping some. The sample has approximately 140,000 clones; around 89% are singletons. The chain employs TRBV24-1 and TRBJ2-1; tentatively, D is TRBD2 (6 bases). What was sequenced was peripheral blood. The source is a human donor in a cohort sampled during active COVID-19. DNA for the CDR3: TGTGCCACCAGTGATGGGGGACTTGCACGGAATGAGCAGTTCTTC. It yields the protein CATSDGGLARNEQFF.